This T cell receptor (beta chain) came from a study of blood T cell repertoires in COVID-19. For the study at large: PBMCs, B-cell-depleted T cells, or T cells provided the cDNA or gDNA that made up the material.

Enrolled through a virtual design, the participants were between about 18 and 100 years of age and came from some 26 US areas. The authors' processing: Reference gene primer amplification gave nucleated cell count estimates. Profiling relied on immunoSEQ multiplex PCR, and the TCRdb table lists in-frame clones only, not all of them. V, J and clone size reflect that table, while D and trimming were determined from the DNA. Of under 250,000 clones detected, approximately 85% appear once; the ten largest clones hold approximately 9.1%. V was cut by 2 bases and J by 10 bases, with 8 bases left in between. The CDR3 spans 11 residues.

The TCR sequence derives from a woman aged 45-65 years with acute COVID-19. The sample was PBMCs or T cells enriched from blood (not recorded which). The chain joins TRBV12-3 or TRBV12-4 to TRBJ1-2; the D gene is possibly TRBD1 (6 bases). CDR3 bases: TGTGCCAGCAGTTTAAGACAGGACTACACCTTC. It encodes CASSLRQDYTF.